What follows are 3 T cell receptor beta chains derived from one specimen sequenced in a study of shared clonotypes between healthy human individuals. The repertoire was sequenced with immunoSEQ multiplex PCR; TCRdb's copy has only in-frame clones and lacks some. The sample has millions of clones; over 85% are singletons. What was sequenced was naive CD4+ T cells sorted from blood. Specified subset: CD45RA+ positively selected. These receptors all come from a man aged 18-30 years in good health.

The chain has TRBV10-3 and TRBJ2-3; TRBD2 matches 10 bases. Germline V gene lookup returns CDR1 ENHRY and CDR2 SYGVKD. J lost 8 bases, V lost 10 bases, and 12 bases had no gene match. The CDR3 sequence is 14 residues long. CDR3 protein: CATLNSGRRGTQYF. The CDR3 DNA reads TGTGCCACCCTTAATAGCGGGAGGAGGGGTACGCAGTATTTT.

The rearrangement uses TRBV10-1 and TRBJ2-2; 9 positions agree with TRBD1. This CDR3 contains 15 residues. CDR1 is WNHNN, CDR2 SYGVQD, per germline (reference sequence). J lost 2 bases, V lost 4 bases, and 2 bases had no gene match. CDR3: CASSGTGDNTGELFF. Here the CDR3 DNA reads TGCGCCAGCAGTGGGACAGGGGACAACACCGGGGAGCTGTTTTTT.

The CDR3 coding sequence is TGTGCCAGCTCACCACTCAACCCCCCGAGGGAGTCTGAAGCTTTCTTT. This codes for CASSPLNPPRESEAFF. The chain couples TRBV18 to TRBJ1-1; unclear D gene. V was clipped by 1 base and J by 6 bases, with 18 bases between them. The germline V gene encodes CDR1 KGHSH and CDR2 LQKENI. There are 16 residues in the CDR3.